Below are 32 T cell receptor beta chains sequenced from a single sample in a study of blood T cell repertoires in COVID-19. Libraries were prepared by immunoSEQ multiplex PCR; TCRdb keeps only in-frame clonotypes and omits some of them. Of approximately 220,000 clones in the sample, roughly four fifths were seen once. The sequencing input was peripheral blood. The receptor set was obtained from a woman between 65 and 79 years old with acute or convalescent COVID-19.

The rearrangement joins TRBV7-9 to TRBJ1-4; D uncertain. V was shortened by 1 base and J by 2 bases, with 8 bases between the two germline ends. In germline, CDR1 is SEHNR, CDR2 FQNEAQ (reference sequence). CDR3 size: 15 residues. CDR3 loop: CASSLGTETNEKLFF. CDR3 nucleotides: TGTGCCAGCAGCTTAGGAACAGAGACTAATGAAAAACTGTTTTTT.

The V call is TRBV29-1, the J call TRBJ1-1, with D hard to call. CDR3 size: 13 residues. V was clipped by 3 bases and J by 4 bases, with 12 bases between them. Germline V gene sequence: CDR1 SQVTM, CDR2 ANQGSEA. DNA of the CDR3: TGCAGCGTTGAGGGCGCCGGTTTCACTGAAGCTTTCTTT. This codes for CSVEGAGFTEAFF.

V gene TRBV6-6 combines with J gene TRBJ1-2; 7 bases are a match to TRBD1. Germline V gene data show CDR1 as MNHNY and CDR2 as SVGAGI (reference sequence). This CDR3 comprises 15 residues. J gave up 1 base and V 7 bases, and 9 bases lay outside the gene matches. This CDR3 is CASTYLTGLNYGYTF. The CDR3 DNA reads TGTGCCAGCACCTACCTGACAGGGCTTAACTATGGCTACACCTTC.

The gene calls are TRBV6-5 and TRBJ1-6; no clear D gene. Between the trimmed V and J ends, which lost 0 bases and 5 bases, there was a span of 8 bases. This CDR3 region has 15 residues. Germline CDR1 MNHEY, CDR2 SVGAGI. The CDR3 reads CASSYSTRNNSPLHF. In DNA form, the CDR3 reads TGTGCCAGCAGTTACTCAACGAGAAATAATTCACCCCTCCACTTT.

The chain recombines TRBV15 with TRBJ1-1, with a possible D match to TRBD1 (6 bases). Germline values: CDR1 LNHNV, CDR2 YYDKDF (reference sequence). The ends were cut back, 0 bases at V and 0 bases at J, with 8 bases in the middle. CDR3 size: 15 residues. The CDR3, as DNA: TGTGCCACCAGCAGAGATAGGACAGTGAACACTGAAGCTTTCTTT. It codes for CATSRDRTVNTEAFF.

This clone appeared once. The chain combines TRBV5-1 with TRBJ1-1; 8 bases fit TRBD1. Germline CDR1 SGHRS, CDR2 YFSETQ. This CDR3 region has 15 residues. After removal of 4 bases from V and 4 bases from J, the junction contained 9 bases not matched to a gene. CDR3 nucleotide sequence: TGCGCCAGCAGCGTTGCGACAGGGGCGGGCACTGAAGCTTTCTTT. Translation: CASSVATGAGTEAFF. Filled out from reference TRBV5-1 and TRBJ1-1, the complete variable domain reads KAGVTQTPRYLIKTRGQQVTLSCSPISGHRSVSWYQQTPGQGLQFLFEYFSETQRNKGNFPGRFSGRQFSNSRSEMNVSTLELGDSALYLCASSVATGAGTEAFFGQGTRLTVV.

The rearrangement links TRBV29-1 to TRBJ1-3; the D is unclear. The CDR3 covers 15 residues. Germline V lookup: CDR1 SQVTM, CDR2 ANQGSEA. The V end was cut by 3 bases, the J end by 5 bases, with 17 bases between. The CDR3 sequence: CSVDYPGTTRNTIYF. Here the CDR3 DNA reads TGCAGCGTTGATTATCCGGGAACTACTCGAAACACCATATATTTT.

This clone was seen a handful of times. This chain connects TRBV24-1 to TRBJ1-1; 7 bases match TRBD1. V was pared by 8 bases and J by 5 bases, with 7 bases of the junction left unmatched. This CDR3 is 13 amino acids long. CDR1 and CDR2 from the germline V gene are KGHDR and SFDVKD. Written as DNA, the CDR3 is TGTGCCACCATGCTGCAGGGGGGAACTGAAGCTTTCTTT. This gives the protein CATMLQGGTEAFF.

CDR3 in amino acids: CASSQLRGTSGPSSYEQYF. CDR3 nucleotide sequence: TGTGCCAGCAGCCAACTTCGGGGGACTAGCGGGCCTAGCTCCTACGAGCAGTACTTC. The chain joins TRBV14 to TRBJ2-7, with 12 bases identical to TRBD2. In germline, CDR1 is SGHDN, CDR2 FVKESK. The CDR3 contains 19 residues. The junction had 11 bases not matched to a gene; V was cut back by 2 bases and J by 0 bases.

This chain links TRBV11-3 with TRBJ2-1, with 7 bases fitting TRBD1. This CDR3 spans 13 amino acids. CDR1 SGHNT and CDR2 YENEEA come from the germline V gene. With V trimmed by 5 bases and J by 8 bases, 6 bases remained unmatched. This CDR3 reads CASSRDSLDEQFF. The CDR3 nucleotides are TGTGCCAGCAGCAGGGACAGCTTGGATGAGCAGTTCTTC.

The J gene is TRBJ1-2, the V gene TRBV9; D gene unclear. The CDR3 sequence is 12 residues long. Germline V gene lookup returns CDR1 SGDLS and CDR2 YYNGEE. V lost 4 bases and J lost 6, with 10 bases in between. CDR3 in amino acids: CASSPGSNGYTF. DNA of the CDR3: TGTGCCAGCAGCCCGGGGTCCAATGGCTACACCTTC.

This chain joins TRBV7-2 and TRBJ2-5, with no clear D. Germline V gene data show CDR1 as SGHTA and CDR2 as FQGNSA. CDR3 length: 14 residues. Trimming pared 3 bases from V and 1 base from J, leaving 9 bases between. CDR3 protein: CASSLSSVQETQYF. The CDR3 nucleotides are TGTGCCAGCAGCTTGTCGAGCGTCCAAGAGACCCAGTACTTC. Full variable domain (missing parts from reference TRBV7-2 and TRBJ2-5): GAGVSQSPSNKVTEKGKDVELRCDPISGHTALYWYRQSLGQGLEFLIYFQGNSAPDKSGLPSDRFSAERTGGSVSTLTIQRTQQEDSAVYLCASSLSSVQETQYFGPGTRLLVL.

The chain joins TRBV5-1 to TRBJ1-5; D possibly corresponds to TRBD1 (6 bases). The CDR3 loop spans 15 amino acids. The germline V gene has CDR1 SGHRS and CDR2 YFSETQ. V lost 4 bases to trimming and J lost 6 bases, with 17 bases between them. CDR3 protein: CASSLGGLLGQPQHF. CDR3 nucleotides: TGCGCCAGCAGCCTCGGGGGGCTGCTCGGTCAGCCCCAGCATTTT.

The V gene is TRBV6-5, the J gene TRBJ1-2; weak D call: TRBD1 (5 bases). The V end was cut by 1 base, the J end by 8 bases, with 14 bases between. The CDR3 is made up of 14 amino acids. Germline CDR1 reads MNHEY; CDR2 reads SVGAGI. In DNA, the CDR3 is TGTGCCAGCAGTTACTTTAGAACAACAGGAGGCTACACCTTC. This translates into CASSYFRTTGGYTF.

The table lists this clone with a count of one. The chain uses TRBV5-1 and TRBJ2-7; D might be TRBD1 (5 bases). Trimming shortened V by 0 bases and J by 6 bases, and 13 bases separated the two germline ends. This CDR3 region has 14 residues. Germline V gene data show CDR1 as SGHRS and CDR2 as YFSETQ. The chain's CDR3 is CASSLAQGQGEQYF. The DNA for the CDR3 is TGCGCCAGCAGCTTGGCCCAGGGTCAGGGCGAGCAGTACTTC.

The genes are TRBV3-1 (or the pseudogene TRBV3-2) and TRBJ2-2; 10 bases align to TRBD2. Trimming at V came to 4 bases and at J to 2 bases, leaving 10 bases not matched to a gene. The CDR3 has 18 amino acids. CDR1 is LGHDT and CDR2 is YNNKEL in the germline V gene (reference sequence). The CDR3: CASSLLAGAQINTGELFF. In nucleotides, the CDR3 is TGTGCCAGCAGCCTTCTAGCGGGGGCCCAAATCAACACCGGGGAGCTGTTTTTT.

This chain links TRBV15 with TRBJ1-5; no reliable D call. The CDR3 consists of 16 residues. V lost 4 bases, J lost 0 bases, and 13 bases lay in between. Per the germline V gene, CDR1 is LNHNV and CDR2 is YYDKDF (reference sequence). This CDR3 reads CATSIVTVYSNQPQHF. The CDR3 DNA sequence: TGTGCCACCAGCATAGTCACAGTTTATAGCAATCAGCCCCAGCATTTT.

The chain is built from TRBV2 and TRBJ2-7, with D tentatively TRBD2 (5 bases). Trimming took off 8 bases at V and 0 bases at J, with 14 bases between the two ends. This CDR3 is built from 14 residues. Per the germline V gene, CDR1 is SNHLY and CDR2 is FYNNEI. For the CDR3, the DNA is TGTGCCAGCTGCACCGGGAAACACTCCTACGAGCAGTACTTC. This encodes CASCTGKHSYEQYF.

V is TRBV11-2 and J is TRBJ1-6; 7 bases are shared with TRBD1. This CDR3 comprises 14 residues. J was trimmed by 7 bases and V by 4 bases; bases with no gene match: 4. Germline V lookup: CDR1 SGHAT, CDR2 FQNNGV. CDR3 nucleotides: TGTGCCAGCAGCTCAGGGGGGCAGAATTCACCCCTCCACTTT. As protein: CASSSGGQNSPLHF.

The CDR3 DNA sequence: TGTGCCAGCAGTCCCCAGGGGGCAGGGGGTATTTCACCCCTCCACTTT. Its translation is CASSPQGAGGISPLHF. This chain joins TRBV27 and TRBJ1-6, with 8 bases that match TRBD1. The CDR3 has 16 residues. The V segment lost 5 bases and the J segment 9 bases; nucleotides outside the gene matches: 12. Germline V lookup: CDR1 MNHEY, CDR2 SMNVEV (reference sequence).

The chain is built from TRBV24-1 and TRBJ2-5, with TRBD2 matching 14 bases. Germline V gene sequence: CDR1 KGHDR, CDR2 SFDVKD. The trim removed 10 bases at V and 5 bases at J, leaving 2 bases unmatched. The CDR3 runs to 13 residues. CDR3 DNA: TGTGCCACGGGACTAGCGGGGGTCGAGACCCAGTACTTC. As protein: CATGLAGVETQYF.

This sequence joins TRBV28 and TRBJ1-5; D gene uncertain. Germline V gene data show CDR1 as MDHEN and CDR2 as SYDVKM. The CDR3 length is 12 residues. Here the CDR3 DNA reads TGTGTTAGCCGGGGTCGCAATCAGCCCCAGCATTTT. Its translation: CVSRGRNQPQHF.

This chain joins TRBV15 and TRBJ2-7; D is ambiguous. From germline, CDR1 is LNHNV and CDR2 YYDKDF (reference sequence). Trimming left V 0 bases short and J 6 bases short, with 9 bases between. CDR3 size: 13 residues. The CDR3 DNA sequence: TGTGCCACCAGCAGAGATCGTGTCGGCGAGCAGTACTTC. This translates into CATSRDRVGEQYF.

The chain combines TRBV28 with TRBJ2-7, with D possibly matching TRBD1 (5 bases). The V end lost 2 bases, the J end lost 1 base, and 9 bases lay between the germline ends. Per germline, CDR1 MDHEN and CDR2 SYDVKM. The CDR3 loop spans 14 amino acids. CDR3 bases: TGTGCCAGCAGTTTAATGGCAGGGTCCTACGAGCAGTACTTC. It codes for CASSLMAGSYEQYF.

This chain links TRBV9 with TRBJ1-3, with D tentatively TRBD1 (5 bases). Trimming took off 4 bases at V and 0 bases at J, with 11 bases between the two ends. Germline V gene data show CDR1 as SGDLS and CDR2 as YYNGEE. The CDR3 runs 15 residues. For the CDR3, the DNA is TGTGCCAGCAGCTCAGGGAACCCCTCTGGAAACACCATATATTTT. It is translated as CASSSGNPSGNTIYF.

J is TRBJ1-2 and V is TRBV9; maybe TRBD1 (5 bases). V gave up 3 bases and J gave up 4 bases, with 16 bases separating them. Germline V gene lookup returns CDR1 SGDLS and CDR2 YYNGEE. This CDR3 is built from 15 residues. The CDR3 here is CASSATGSTLYGYTF. CDR3 coding DNA: TGTGCCAGCAGCGCAACAGGATCCACCCTCTATGGCTACACCTTC.

This clone has just a few counts. This chain links TRBV27 with TRBJ2-1, with TRBD2 matching over 11 bases. The CDR3 covers 15 residues. J was trimmed by 5 bases and V by 4 bases; bases with no gene match: 4. CDR1 is MNHEY, CDR2 SMNVEV, per germline (reference sequence). CDR3 nucleotide sequence: TGTGCCAGCAGTTCCGGGACTAGCGGTAACAATGAGCAGTTCTTC. Amino acid sequence: CASSSGTSGNNEQFF.

The chain has TRBV5-6 and TRBJ1-2; TRBD1 matches 7 bases. J gave up 1 base and V 4 bases, and 7 bases lay outside the gene matches. The CDR3 extends over 15 amino acids. CDR1 and CDR2 (germline): SGHDT, YYEEEE. In DNA form, the CDR3 reads TGTGCCAGCAGCCTGGACAGGCGTCTTAACTATGGCTACACCTTC. This codes for CASSLDRRLNYGYTF.

This chain joins TRBV2 and TRBJ2-2, with unresolved D. In germline, CDR1 is SNHLY, CDR2 FYNNEI. This CDR3 contains 14 residues. V lost 4 bases to trimming and J lost 1 base, with 7 bases between them. The CDR3 region has the DNA TGTGCCAGCAGTGTTGGCGGGAACACCGGGGAGCTGTTTTTT. It codes for CASSVGGNTGELFF.

The chain joins TRBV6-1 to TRBJ1-5, with D possibly TRBD1 on 5 matching bases. The CDR3 extends over 15 amino acids. Germline-derived CDR1 and CDR2 are MNHNS and SASEGT. The ends were cut back, 1 base at V and 2 bases at J, with 9 bases in the middle. In DNA, the CDR3 is TGTGCCAGCAGTGAAGGAGCAGGGCGCAATCAGCCCCAGCATTTT. It encodes CASSEGAGRNQPQHF.

This clone was seen a handful of times. The genes are TRBV24-1 and TRBJ2-3, with a possible D match to TRBD1 (6 bases). V lost 3 bases to trimming and J lost 4 bases, with 10 bases between them. The CDR3 totals 14 residues. Germline CDR1 reads KGHDR; CDR2 reads SFDVKD. CDR3 sequence reads: CATSDPRGADTQYF. DNA for the CDR3: TGTGCCACCAGTGATCCCAGGGGTGCAGATACGCAGTATTTT.

The CDR3 nucleotides read TGCAGCGTTGGGGGGCTTGGACAGGGGTCTGACGAGCAGTACTTC. Translated, it gives CSVGGLGQGSDEQYF. This chain uses TRBV29-1 with TRBJ2-7; 9 nucleotides line up with TRBD1. V lost 4 bases, J lost 5 bases, and 12 bases stayed unmatched. The CDR3 consists of 15 residues. CDR1 is SQVTM, CDR2 ANQGSEA, per germline.